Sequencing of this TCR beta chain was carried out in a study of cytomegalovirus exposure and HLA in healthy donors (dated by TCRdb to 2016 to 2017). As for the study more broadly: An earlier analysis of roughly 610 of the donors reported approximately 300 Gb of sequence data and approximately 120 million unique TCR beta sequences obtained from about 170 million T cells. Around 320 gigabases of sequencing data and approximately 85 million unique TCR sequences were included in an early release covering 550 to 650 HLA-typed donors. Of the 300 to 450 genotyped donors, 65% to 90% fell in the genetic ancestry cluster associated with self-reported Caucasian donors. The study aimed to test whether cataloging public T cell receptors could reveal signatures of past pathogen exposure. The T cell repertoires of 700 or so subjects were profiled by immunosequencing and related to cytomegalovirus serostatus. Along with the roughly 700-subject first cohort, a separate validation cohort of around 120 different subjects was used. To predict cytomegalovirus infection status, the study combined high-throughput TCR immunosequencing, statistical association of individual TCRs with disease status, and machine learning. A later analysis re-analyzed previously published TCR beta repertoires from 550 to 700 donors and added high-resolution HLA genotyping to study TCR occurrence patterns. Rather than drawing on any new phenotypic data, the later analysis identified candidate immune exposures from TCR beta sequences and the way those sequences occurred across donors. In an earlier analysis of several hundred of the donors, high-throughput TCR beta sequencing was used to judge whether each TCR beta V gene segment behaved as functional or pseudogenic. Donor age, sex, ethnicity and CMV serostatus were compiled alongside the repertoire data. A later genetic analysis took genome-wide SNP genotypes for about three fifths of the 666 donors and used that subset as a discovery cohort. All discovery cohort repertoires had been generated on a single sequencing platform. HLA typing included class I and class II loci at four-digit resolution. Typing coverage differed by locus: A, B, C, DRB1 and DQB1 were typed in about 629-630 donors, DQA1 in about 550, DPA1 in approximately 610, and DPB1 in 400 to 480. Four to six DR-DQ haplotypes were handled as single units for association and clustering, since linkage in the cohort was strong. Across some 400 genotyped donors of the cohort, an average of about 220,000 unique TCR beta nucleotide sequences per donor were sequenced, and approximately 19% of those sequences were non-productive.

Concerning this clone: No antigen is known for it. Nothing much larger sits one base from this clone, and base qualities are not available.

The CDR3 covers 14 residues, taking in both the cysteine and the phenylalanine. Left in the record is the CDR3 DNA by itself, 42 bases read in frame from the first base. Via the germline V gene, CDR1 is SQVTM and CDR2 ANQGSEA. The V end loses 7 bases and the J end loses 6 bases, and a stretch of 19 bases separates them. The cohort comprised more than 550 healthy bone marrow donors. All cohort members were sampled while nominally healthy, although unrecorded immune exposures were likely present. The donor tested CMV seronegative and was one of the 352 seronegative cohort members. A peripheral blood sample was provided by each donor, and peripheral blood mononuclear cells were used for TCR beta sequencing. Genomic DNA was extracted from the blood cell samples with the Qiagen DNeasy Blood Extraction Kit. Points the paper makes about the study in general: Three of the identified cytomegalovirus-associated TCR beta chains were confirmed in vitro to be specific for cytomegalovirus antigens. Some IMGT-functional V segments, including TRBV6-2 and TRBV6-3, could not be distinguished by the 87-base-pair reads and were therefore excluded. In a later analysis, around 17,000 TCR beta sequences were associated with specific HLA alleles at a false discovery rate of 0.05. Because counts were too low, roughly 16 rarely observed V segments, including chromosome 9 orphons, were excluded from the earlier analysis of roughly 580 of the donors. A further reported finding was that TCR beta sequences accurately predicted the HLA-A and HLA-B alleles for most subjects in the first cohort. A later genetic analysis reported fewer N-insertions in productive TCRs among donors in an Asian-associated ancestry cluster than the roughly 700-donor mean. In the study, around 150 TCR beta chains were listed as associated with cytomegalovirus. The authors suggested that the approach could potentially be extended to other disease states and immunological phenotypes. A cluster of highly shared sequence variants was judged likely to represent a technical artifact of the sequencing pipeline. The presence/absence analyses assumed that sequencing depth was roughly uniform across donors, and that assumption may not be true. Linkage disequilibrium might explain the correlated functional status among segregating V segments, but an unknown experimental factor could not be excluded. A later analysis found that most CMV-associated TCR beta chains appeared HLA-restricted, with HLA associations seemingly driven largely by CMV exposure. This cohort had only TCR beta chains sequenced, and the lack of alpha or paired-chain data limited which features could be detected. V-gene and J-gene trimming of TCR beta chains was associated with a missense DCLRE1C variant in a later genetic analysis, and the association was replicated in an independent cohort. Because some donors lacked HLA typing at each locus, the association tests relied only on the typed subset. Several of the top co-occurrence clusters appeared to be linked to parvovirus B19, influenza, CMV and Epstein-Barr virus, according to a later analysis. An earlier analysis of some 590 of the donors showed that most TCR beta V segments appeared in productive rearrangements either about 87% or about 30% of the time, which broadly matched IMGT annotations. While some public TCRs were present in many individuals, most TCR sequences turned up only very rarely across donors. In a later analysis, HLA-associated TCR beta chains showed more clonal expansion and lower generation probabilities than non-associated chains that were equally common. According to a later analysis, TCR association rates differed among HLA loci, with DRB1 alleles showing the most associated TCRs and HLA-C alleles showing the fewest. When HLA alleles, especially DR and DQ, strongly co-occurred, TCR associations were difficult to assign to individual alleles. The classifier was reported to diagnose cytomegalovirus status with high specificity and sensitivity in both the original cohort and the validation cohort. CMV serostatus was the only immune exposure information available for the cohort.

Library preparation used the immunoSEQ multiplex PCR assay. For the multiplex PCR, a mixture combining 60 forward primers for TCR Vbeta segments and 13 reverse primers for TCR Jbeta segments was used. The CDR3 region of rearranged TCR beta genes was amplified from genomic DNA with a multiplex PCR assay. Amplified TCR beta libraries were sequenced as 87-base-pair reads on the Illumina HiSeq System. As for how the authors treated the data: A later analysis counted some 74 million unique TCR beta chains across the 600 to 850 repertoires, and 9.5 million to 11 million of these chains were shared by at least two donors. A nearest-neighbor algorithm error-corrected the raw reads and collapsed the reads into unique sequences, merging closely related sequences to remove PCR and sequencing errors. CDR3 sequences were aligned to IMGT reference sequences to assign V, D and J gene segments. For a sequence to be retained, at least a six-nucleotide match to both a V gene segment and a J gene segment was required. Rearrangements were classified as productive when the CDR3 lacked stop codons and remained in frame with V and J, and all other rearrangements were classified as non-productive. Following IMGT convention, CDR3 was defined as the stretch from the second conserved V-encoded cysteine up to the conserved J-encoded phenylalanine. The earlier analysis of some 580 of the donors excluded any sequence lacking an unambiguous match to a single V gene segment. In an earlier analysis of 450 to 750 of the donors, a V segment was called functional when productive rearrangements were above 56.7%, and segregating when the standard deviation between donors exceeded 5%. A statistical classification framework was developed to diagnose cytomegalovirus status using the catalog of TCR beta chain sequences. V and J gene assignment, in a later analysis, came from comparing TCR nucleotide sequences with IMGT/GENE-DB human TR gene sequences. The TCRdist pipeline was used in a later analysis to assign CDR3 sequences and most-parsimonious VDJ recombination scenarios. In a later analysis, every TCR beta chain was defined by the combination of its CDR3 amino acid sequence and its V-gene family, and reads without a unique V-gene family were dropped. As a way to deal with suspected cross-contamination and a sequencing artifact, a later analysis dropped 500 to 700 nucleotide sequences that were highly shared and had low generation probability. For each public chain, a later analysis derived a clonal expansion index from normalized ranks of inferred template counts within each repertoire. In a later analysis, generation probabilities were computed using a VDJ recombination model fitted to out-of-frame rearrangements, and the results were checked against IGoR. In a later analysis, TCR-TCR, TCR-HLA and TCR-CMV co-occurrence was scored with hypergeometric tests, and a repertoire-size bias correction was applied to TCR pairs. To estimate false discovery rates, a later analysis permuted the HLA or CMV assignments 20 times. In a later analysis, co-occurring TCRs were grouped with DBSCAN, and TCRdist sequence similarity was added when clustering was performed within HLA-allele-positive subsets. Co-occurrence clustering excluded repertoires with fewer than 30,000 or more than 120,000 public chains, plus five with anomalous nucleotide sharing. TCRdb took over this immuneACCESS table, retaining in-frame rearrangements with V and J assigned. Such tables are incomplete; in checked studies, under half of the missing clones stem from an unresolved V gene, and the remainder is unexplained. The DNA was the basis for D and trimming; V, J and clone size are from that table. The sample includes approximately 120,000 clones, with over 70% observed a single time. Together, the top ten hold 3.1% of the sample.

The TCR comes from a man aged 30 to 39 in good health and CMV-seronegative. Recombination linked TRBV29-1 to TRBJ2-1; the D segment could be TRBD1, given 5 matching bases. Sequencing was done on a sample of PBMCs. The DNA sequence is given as TGCAGCGCCGCCTTATTTGGGGCAGTCAATGAGCAGTTCTTC. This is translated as CSAALFGAVNEQFF.